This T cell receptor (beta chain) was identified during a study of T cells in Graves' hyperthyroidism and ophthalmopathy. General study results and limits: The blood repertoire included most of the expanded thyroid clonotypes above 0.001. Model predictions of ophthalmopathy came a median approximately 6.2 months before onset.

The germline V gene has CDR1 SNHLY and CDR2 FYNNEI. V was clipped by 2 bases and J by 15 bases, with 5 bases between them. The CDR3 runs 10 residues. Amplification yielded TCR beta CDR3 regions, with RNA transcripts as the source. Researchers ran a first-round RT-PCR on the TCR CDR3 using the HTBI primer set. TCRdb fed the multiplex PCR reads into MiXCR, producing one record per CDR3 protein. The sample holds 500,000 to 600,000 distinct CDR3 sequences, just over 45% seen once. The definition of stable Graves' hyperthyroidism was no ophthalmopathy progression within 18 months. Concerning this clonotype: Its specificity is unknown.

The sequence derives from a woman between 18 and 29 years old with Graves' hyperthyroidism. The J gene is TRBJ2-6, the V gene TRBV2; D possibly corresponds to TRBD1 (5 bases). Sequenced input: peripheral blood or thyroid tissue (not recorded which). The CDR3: CASSEQGLTF. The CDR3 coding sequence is TGTGCCAGCAGTGAACAGGGCCTGACTTTC.